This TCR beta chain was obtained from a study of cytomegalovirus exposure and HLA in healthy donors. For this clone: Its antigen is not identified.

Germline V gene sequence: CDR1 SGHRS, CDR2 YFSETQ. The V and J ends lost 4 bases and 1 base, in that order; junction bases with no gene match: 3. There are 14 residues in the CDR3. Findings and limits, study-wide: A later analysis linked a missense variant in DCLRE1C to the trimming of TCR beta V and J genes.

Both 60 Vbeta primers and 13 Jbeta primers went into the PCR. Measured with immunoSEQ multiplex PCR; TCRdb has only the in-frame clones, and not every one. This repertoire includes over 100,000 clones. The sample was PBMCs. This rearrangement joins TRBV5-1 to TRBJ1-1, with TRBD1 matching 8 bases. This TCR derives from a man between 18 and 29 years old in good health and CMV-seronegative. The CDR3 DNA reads TGCGCCAGCAGCAAGACAGGGGCGAACACTGAAGCTTTCTTT. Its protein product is CASSKTGANTEAFF.